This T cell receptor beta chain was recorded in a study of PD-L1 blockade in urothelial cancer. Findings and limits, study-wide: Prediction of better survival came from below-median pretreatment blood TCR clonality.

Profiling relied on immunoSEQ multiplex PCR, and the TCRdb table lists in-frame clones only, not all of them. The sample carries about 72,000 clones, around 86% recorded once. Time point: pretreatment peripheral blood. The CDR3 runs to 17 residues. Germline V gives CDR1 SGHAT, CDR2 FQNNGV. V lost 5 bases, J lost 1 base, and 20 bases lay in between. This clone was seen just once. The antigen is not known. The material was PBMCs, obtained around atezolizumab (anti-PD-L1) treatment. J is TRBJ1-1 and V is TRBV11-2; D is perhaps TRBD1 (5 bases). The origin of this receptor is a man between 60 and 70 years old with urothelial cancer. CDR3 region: CASSLQNPGIRNTEAFF. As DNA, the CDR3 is TGTGCCAGCAGCCTACAGAACCCAGGGATTCGGAACACTGAAGCTTTCTTT. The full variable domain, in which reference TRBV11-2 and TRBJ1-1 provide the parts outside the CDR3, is EAGVAQSPRYKIIEKRQSVAFWCNPISGHATLYWYQQILGQGPKLLIQFQNNGVVDDSQLPKDRFSAERLKGVDSTLKIQPAKLEDSAVYLCASSLQNPGIRNTEAFFGQGTRLTVV.